This is a list of T cell receptor beta chains from one sample in a study of graft-versus-host responses after intestinal transplantation. The repertoire was sequenced with immunoSEQ multiplex PCR; TCRdb's copy has only in-frame clones and lacks some. The table has 57,000 or so clones, around nine tenths seen once. The sample consisted of PBMCs, taken 118 to 130 days after intestinal transplantation. These receptors were taken from a human patient who received an intestinal transplant, so some T cells may come from the graft donor. Each CDR3 is given with its conserved first and last residue. Only part of the rows carry a size: once, few, many, or a class if the clone is expanded.

TRBV7-9,-,TRBJ2-1,CASSLLVGRNEQFF
TRBV29-1,-,TRBJ2-7,CSVFASAGSSYEQYF
TRBV10-1,-,TRBJ1-1,CASSDFRGPPTEAFF
TRBV18,-,TRBJ2-6,CASSRNRSGANVLTF
TRBV5-4,-,TRBJ2-5,CASSLGQNQETQYF
TRBV5-1,-,TRBJ2-7,CASSPPGQGFYEQYF
TRBV11-2,-,TRBJ1-3,CASRKIQGGSGNTIYF
TRBV21-1,few,TRBJ1-1,CASSSGGGTNTEAFF
TRBV13,-,TRBJ2-5,CASQRRGRETQYF
TRBV7-2,once,TRBJ2-2,CASSLFMSGELFF
TRBV7-6,once,TRBJ2-3,CASSLWGPGLASTDTQYF
TRBV9,-,TRBJ2-7,CASSVATGVTYEQYF
TRBV5-4,-,TRBJ2-3,CASSLRSGGHSTDTQYF
TRBV21-1,-,TRBJ2-2,CASSKVNQRRAGELFF
TRBV6-1,-,TRBJ2-1,CASSEANPNNEQFF
TRBV9,-,TRBJ2-3,CASTPFGESTDTQYF
TRBV11-2,-,TRBJ1-6,CASSLPRVSYNSPLHF
TRBV30,-,TRBJ1-2,CAWSVRGLSYGYTF
TRBV7-2,-,TRBJ2-1,CASTLRGSYNEQFF
TRBV4-1,once,TRBJ1-1,CASSQGGQGTVTEAFF
TRBV10-1,-,TRBJ2-1,CASRIDGGNNEQFF
TRBV19,-,TRBJ1-5,CASSTGNNQPQHF
TRBV7-6,-,TRBJ1-2,CASSLAGWGINYGYTF
TRBV28,-,TRBJ2-7,CASSSPGRIVYEQYF
TRBV4-1,-,TRBJ1-5,CASSKVLSYSNQPQHF
TRBV6-5,-,TRBJ2-7,CASSPDRGAYEQYF
TRBV10-1,-,TRBJ2-1,CASSQYNEQFF
TRBV6-1,-,TRBJ2-3,CASSEQPDSTDTQYF
TRBV7-6,-,-,CASSLTFGEGEQYF
TRBV11-3,-,TRBJ2-7,CASSQGLASEQYF
TRBV7-8,once,TRBJ2-5,CASSHPGTGLWEQYF
TRBV7-2,-,TRBJ2-1,CASSLPGLAGVEQFF
TRBV4-1,few,TRBJ1-3,CASSQFSTGGIGNTIYF
TRBV29-1,once,TRBJ2-3,CSVEGADSGTDTQYF
TRBV6-5,-,TRBJ2-2,CASRLQANTGELFF
TRBV7-8,-,TRBJ2-4,CASSPPGQITLAKNIQYF
TRBV5-6,-,TRBJ2-3,CASSSSSGWTSDTQYF
TRBV18,-,TRBJ2-1,CASSPPSGLPMGEQFF
TRBV18,-,TRBJ2-3,CASSPSLTDTQYF
TRBV20-1,-,TRBJ2-7,CSASGRYEQYF
TRBV19,-,TRBJ2-6,CASSIARTGANILTF
TRBV6-5,-,-,CASSYRASGSYEQYF
TRBV19,-,TRBJ2-2,CASSITGANTGELFF
TRBV6-6,-,TRBJ2-7,CASSYSPSGYEQYF
TRBV28,-,TRBJ1-2,CASRAQGLPYGYTF
TRBV5-4,-,TRBJ2-7,CASSLSLVGSSYEQYF
TRBV5-5,-,TRBJ2-7,CASSLGRAYEQYF
TRBV6-6,-,TRBJ2-7,CASSQPGQTGSEQYF